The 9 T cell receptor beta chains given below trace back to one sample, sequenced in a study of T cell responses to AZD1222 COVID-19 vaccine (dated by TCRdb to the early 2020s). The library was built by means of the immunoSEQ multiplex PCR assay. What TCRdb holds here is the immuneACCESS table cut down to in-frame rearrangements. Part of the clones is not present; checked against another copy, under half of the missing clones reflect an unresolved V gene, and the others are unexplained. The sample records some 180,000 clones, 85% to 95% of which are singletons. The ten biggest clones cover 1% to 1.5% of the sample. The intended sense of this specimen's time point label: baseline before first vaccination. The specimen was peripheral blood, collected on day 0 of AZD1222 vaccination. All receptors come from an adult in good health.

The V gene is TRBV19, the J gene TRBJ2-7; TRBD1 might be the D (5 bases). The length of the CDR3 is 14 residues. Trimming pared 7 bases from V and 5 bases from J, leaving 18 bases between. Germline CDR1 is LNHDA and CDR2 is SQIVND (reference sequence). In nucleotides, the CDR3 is TGTGCCAGTAACCCGGGCGCAGGGCGGAACGAGCAGTACTTC. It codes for CASNPGAGRNEQYF.

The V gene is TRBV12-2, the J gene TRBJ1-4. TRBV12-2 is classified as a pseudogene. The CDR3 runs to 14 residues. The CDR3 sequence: CASRLVFIPQWVFF. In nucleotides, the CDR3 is TGTGCAAGTCGCTTAGTTTTTATCCCTCAATGGGTGTTTTTT.

CDR3 protein: CASSQSDAGITGNTIYF. The CDR3 bases are TGTGCCAGCTCACAGTCAGACGCAGGGATCACTGGAAACACCATATATTTT. This sequence joins TRBV18 and TRBJ1-3; TRBD1 might be the D (5 bases). The CDR3 length is 17 residues. Trimming removed 4 bases from V and 2 bases from J, with 18 bases in between. Germline V gives CDR1 KGHSH, CDR2 LQKENI.

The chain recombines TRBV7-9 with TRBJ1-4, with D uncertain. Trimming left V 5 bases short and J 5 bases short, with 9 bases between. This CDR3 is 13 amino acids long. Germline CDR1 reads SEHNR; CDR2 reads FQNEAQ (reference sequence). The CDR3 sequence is CASSPWENEKLFF. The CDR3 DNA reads TGTGCCAGCAGCCCTTGGGAGAATGAAAAACTGTTTTTT.

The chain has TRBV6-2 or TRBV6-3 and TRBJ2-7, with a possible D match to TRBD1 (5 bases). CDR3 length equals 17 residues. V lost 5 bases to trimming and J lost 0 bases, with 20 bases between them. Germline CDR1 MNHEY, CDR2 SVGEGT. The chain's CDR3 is CASSIQTVQSSSYEQYF. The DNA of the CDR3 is TGTGCCAGCAGTATACAGACAGTCCAGTCGAGCTCCTACGAGCAGTACTTC.

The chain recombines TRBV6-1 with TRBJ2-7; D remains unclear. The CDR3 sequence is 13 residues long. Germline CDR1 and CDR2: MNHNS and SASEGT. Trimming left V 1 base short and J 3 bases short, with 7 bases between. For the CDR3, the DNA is TGTGCCAGCAGTGAAGAGTACGACTACGAGCAGTACTTC. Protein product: CASSEEYDYEQYF.

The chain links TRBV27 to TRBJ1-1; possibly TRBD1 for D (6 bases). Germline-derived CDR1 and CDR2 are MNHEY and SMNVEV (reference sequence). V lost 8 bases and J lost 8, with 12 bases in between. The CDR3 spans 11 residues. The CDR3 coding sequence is TGTGCCAGCCGGGAGAGGGGGGAAGCTTTCTTT. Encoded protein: CASRERGEAFF.

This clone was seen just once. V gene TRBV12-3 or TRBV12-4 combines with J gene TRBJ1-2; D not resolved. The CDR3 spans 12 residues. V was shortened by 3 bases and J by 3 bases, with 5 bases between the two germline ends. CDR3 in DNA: TGTGCCAGCAGTTTTACCGACTATGGCTACACCTTC. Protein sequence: CASSFTDYGYTF.

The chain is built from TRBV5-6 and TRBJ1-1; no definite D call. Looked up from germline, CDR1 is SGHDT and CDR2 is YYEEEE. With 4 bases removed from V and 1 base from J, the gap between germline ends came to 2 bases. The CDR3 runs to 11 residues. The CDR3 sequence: CASSGNTEAFF. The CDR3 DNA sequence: TGTGCCAGCAGCGGGAACACTGAAGCTTTCTTT. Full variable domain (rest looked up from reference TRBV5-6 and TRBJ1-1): DAGVTQSPTHLIKTRGQQVTLRCSPKSGHDTVSWYQQALGQGPQFIFQYYEEEERQRGNFPDRFSGHQFPNYSSELNVNALLLGDSALYLCASSGNTEAFFGQGTRLTVV.